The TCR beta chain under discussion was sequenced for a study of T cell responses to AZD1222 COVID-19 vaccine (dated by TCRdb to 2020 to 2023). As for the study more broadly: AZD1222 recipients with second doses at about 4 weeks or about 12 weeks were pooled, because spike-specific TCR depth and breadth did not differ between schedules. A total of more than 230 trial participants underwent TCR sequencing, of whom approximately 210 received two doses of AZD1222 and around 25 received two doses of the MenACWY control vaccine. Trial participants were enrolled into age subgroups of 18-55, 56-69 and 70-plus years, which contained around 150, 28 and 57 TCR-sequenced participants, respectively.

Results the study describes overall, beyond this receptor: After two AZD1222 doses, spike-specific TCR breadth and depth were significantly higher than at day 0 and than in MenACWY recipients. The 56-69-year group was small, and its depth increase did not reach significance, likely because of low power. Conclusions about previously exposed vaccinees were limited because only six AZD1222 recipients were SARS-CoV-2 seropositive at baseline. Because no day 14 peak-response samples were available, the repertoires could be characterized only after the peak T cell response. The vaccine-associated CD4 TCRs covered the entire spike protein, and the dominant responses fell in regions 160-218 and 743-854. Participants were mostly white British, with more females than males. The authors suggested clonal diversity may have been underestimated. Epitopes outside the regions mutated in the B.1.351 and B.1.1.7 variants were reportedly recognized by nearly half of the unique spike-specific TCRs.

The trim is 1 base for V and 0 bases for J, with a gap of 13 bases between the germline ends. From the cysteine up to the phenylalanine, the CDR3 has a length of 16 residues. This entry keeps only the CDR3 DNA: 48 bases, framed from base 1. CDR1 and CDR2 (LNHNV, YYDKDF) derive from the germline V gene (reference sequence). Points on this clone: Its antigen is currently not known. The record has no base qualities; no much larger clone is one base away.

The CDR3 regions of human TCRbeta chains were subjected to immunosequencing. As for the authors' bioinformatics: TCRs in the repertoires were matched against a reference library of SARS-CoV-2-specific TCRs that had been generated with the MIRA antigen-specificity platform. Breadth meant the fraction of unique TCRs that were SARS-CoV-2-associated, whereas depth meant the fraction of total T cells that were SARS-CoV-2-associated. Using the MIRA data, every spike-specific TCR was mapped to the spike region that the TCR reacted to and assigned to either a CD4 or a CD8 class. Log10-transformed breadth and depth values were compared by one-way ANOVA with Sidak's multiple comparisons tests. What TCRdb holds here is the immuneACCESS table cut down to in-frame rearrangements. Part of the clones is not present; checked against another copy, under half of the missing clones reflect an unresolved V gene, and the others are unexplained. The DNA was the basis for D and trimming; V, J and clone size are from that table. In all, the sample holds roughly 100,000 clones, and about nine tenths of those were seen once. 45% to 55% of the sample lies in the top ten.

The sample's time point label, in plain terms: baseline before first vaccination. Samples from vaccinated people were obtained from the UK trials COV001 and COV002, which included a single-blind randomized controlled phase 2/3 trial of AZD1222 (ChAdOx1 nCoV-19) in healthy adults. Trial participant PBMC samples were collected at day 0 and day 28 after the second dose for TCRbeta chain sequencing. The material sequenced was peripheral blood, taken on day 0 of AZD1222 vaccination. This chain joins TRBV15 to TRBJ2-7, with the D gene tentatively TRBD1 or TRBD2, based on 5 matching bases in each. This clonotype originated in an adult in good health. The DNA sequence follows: TGTGCCACCAGCAGAGTAGGGGAGACTGGCTCCTACGAGCAGTACTTC. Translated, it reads CATSRVGETGSYEQYF. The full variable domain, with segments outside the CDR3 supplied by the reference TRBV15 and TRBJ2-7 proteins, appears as DAMVIQNPRYQVTQFGKPVTLSCSQTLNHNVMYWYQQKSSQAPKLLFHYYDKDFNNEADTPDNFQSRRPNTSFCFLDIRSPGLGDTAMYLCATSRVGETGSYEQYFGPGTRLTVT.